This T cell receptor (beta chain) was obtained from a study of blood T cell repertoires in COVID-19. As for the study in general: The United States, Italy and Spain supplied acute and convalescent COVID-19 samples. Sources were T cells, B-cell-depleted T cells, or PBMCs; the material itself was cDNA or gDNA.

With 4 bases removed from V and 5 bases from J, the gap between germline ends came to 11 bases. The CDR3 is made up of 14 amino acids. Germline lookup yields CDR1 SGHAT and CDR2 FQNNGV. Original methodology: Reference gene primer amplification in the assay estimated nucleated cell counts. Only in-frame clones appear in the TCRdb table, and some are missing; sequencing was by immunoSEQ multiplex PCR. The V and J calls and clone size are taken from that table; D and trimming were inferred from the DNA. Of more than 95,000 clones in the sample, around four fifths were seen once. This sequence originates from a man of 80 years or more with active or convalescent COVID-19. V and J are TRBV11-2 and TRBJ1-4, with D hard to call. The sample was peripheral blood. CDR3 protein: CASSSGISNEKLFF. The CDR3 nucleotides read TGTGCCAGCAGCTCCGGGATTTCAAATGAAAAACTGTTTTTT.